A single sample is the source of the 10 T cell receptor beta chains below, sequenced in a study of blood T cell repertoires in COVID-19. Assay: immunoSEQ multiplex PCR; the TCRdb copy retains only in-frame clones and omits some. In the table there are roughly 250,000 clones, approximately 90% of which are singletons. Sequencing used peripheral blood. Receptor source: a woman in her forties who had recovered from COVID-19.

V and J are TRBV5-1 and TRBJ2-1, with D maybe TRBD1 (5 bases). Trimming took 3 bases from V and 5 from J, leaving 12 bases between them. Germline CDR1 is SGHRS and CDR2 is YFSETQ. The CDR3 is made up of 14 amino acids. Here the CDR3 reads CASSWGRVDNEQFF. The CDR3 DNA reads as TGCGCCAGCAGCTGGGGCAGGGTGGACAATGAGCAGTTCTTC.

This rearrangement joins TRBV6-5 to TRBJ1-5, with D perhaps matching TRBD1 (6 bases). The germline V gene has CDR1 MNHEY and CDR2 SVGAGI. The V end was cut by 7 bases, the J end by 5 bases, with 18 bases between. This CDR3 spans 15 amino acids. CDR3 coding DNA: TGTGCCAGCACCCCCCACCCAGGGGCCGATCAGCCCCAGCATTTT. It translates to CASTPHPGADQPQHF.

The CDR3 is CASSPTGFGTNEKLFF. In DNA form, the CDR3 reads TGTGCCAGCAGCCCGACAGGGTTCGGTACTAATGAAAAACTGTTTTTT. The rearrangement uses TRBV5-6 and TRBJ1-4, with TRBD1 matching 7 bases. Trimming cost V 4 bases and J 2 bases; bases outside gene matches: 8. CDR1 and CDR2 (germline): SGHDT, YYEEEE. CDR3 length equals 16 residues.

V gene TRBV11-2 combines with J gene TRBJ1-1; tentatively, D is TRBD1 (6 bases). This CDR3 has 14 amino acids. Per the germline V gene, CDR1 is SGHAT and CDR2 is FQNNGV. V was trimmed by 1 base and J by 4 bases, leaving 10 bases between them. The CDR3 sequence: CASSLASGATEAFF. Written as DNA, the CDR3 is TGTGCCAGCAGCTTAGCGTCAGGGGCCACTGAAGCTTTCTTT.

The chain uses TRBV11-2 and TRBJ2-1; a possible D gene is TRBD1 (6 bases). CDR3 size: 17 residues. Deletions cut 2 bases from V and 4 bases from J, with 18 bases between. Looked up from germline, CDR1 is SGHAT and CDR2 is FQNNGV. CDR3 bases: TGTGCCAGCAGCTTAATGGGGCAGGGGCAGGGGTACAATGAGCAGTTCTTC. This encodes CASSLMGQGQGYNEQFF. Based on the CDR3 plus reference TRBV11-2 and TRBJ2-1, the full variable domain is EAGVAQSPRYKIIEKRQSVAFWCNPISGHATLYWYQQILGQGPKLLIQFQNNGVVDDSQLPKDRFSAERLKGVDSTLKIQPAKLEDSAVYLCASSLMGQGQGYNEQFFGPGTRLTVL.

The rearrangement links TRBV4-3 to TRBJ2-3, with a tentative D call TRBD2 (5 bases). Germline assignment: CDR1 LGHNA and CDR2 YSLEER. V was pared by 6 bases and J by 0 bases, with 19 bases between. This CDR3 has 17 residues. The CDR3 DNA follows: TGCGCCAGCAGTCAATTTTATCGGGGAACTAGCACAGATACGCAGTATTTT. It codes for CASSQFYRGTSTDTQYF.

This rearrangement joins TRBV19 to TRBJ1-1; TRBD1 matches 7 bases. V lost 8 bases, J lost 4 bases, and 7 bases stayed unmatched. CDR1 is LNHDA and CDR2 is SQIVND in the germline V gene (reference sequence). This CDR3 contains 13 residues. CDR3 protein: CASRRQGGTEAFF. CDR3 bases: TGTGCCAGTCGGAGACAGGGTGGCACTGAAGCTTTCTTT.

This chain connects TRBV7-9 to TRBJ1-4; D not certain. V was cut by 5 bases and J by 4 bases, with 14 bases left in between. The CDR3 length is 15 residues. Germline-derived CDR1 and CDR2 are SEHNR and FQNEAQ (reference sequence). The CDR3: CASSPAGFRNEKLFF. CDR3 nucleotide sequence: TGTGCCAGCAGCCCCGCGGGGTTCCGTAATGAAAAACTGTTTTTT.

The CDR3: CASSYPRSVGTGELFF. CDR3 nucleotides: TGTGCCAGCAGTTACCCGAGGTCAGTTGGGACCGGGGAGCTGTTTTTT. V gene TRBV6-2 or TRBV6-3 combines with J gene TRBJ2-2, with no clear D. The V end lost 2 bases, the J end lost 5 bases, and 15 bases lay between the germline ends. The CDR3 sequence is 16 residues long. CDR1 is MNHEY and CDR2 is SVGEGT in the germline V gene.

V and J are TRBV27 and TRBJ1-5; D is unclear. V dropped 3 bases and J dropped 7 bases, with 10 bases sitting between them. The CDR3 runs to 13 residues. Per the germline V gene, CDR1 is MNHEY and CDR2 is SMNVEV (reference sequence). The CDR3 loop is CASSLERRQPQHF. CDR3 bases: TGTGCCAGCAGTTTGGAAAGGCGGCAGCCCCAGCATTTT.